Sequencing of this TCR beta chain was carried out in a study of T-cell memory formation after mild COVID-19. The CDR3 loop spans 15 amino acids. Trimming took 0 bases from V and 0 from J, leaving 6 bases between them. Germline-derived CDR1 and CDR2 are SNHLY and FYNNEI. This clonotype was detected a few times. A single record per CDR3 protein comes from TCRdb applying MiXCR to the 5' RACE reads. Of about 90,000 distinct CDR3 sequences listed, about 13% are singletons. Sequenced input: PBMCs or a T cell subset sorted from them (not recorded which). V gene TRBV2 combines with J gene TRBJ2-1; D ambiguous. This sequence originates from an adult woman who had mild COVID-19 (a few samples of this study predate the infection). Cell type and time point are not known. CDR3 DNA: TGTGCCAGCAGTGAAGCGGTTGGCTCCTACAATGAGCAGTTCTTC. Its protein product is CASSEAVGSYNEQFF. The full variable domain, with the rest looked up from reference TRBV2 and TRBJ2-1, is EPEVTQTPSHQVTQMGQEVILRCVPISNHLYFYWYRQILGQKVEFLVSFYNNEISEKSEIFDDQFSVERPDGSNFTLKIRSTKLEDSAMYFCASSEAVGSYNEQFFGPGTRLTVL.